This record concerns one T cell receptor (beta chain) sequence. Its matching antigen is unknown. All of the isolated RNA was reverse transcribed, so expressed TCRB transcripts were sequenced. Sequencing used immunoSEQ multiplex PCR; TCRdb keeps in-frame clones, though not all of them. The sample has around 160,000 clones; 40% to 60% are singletons. The sample comes from a study of beta chain features in type 1 diabetes. The CDR3 consists of 16 residues. Germline loops: CDR1 SGHTA, CDR2 FQGNSA. V lost 5 bases to trimming and J lost 5 bases, with 21 bases between them. Study-level points and caveats: Compared to healthy donors, patients appeared to have naive, central memory and Treg TCRB repertoires that were more alike. Cells carrying high TCR expression could end up over-represented when cDNA is sequenced.

The TCR originated in a young man in good health. Sequencing used Tregs from blood. V usage is TRBV7-2 and J usage is TRBJ1-1, with TRBD1 as a possible D gene (6 bases). CDR3 sequence: CASSPNRVGFWTEAFF. In DNA form, the CDR3 reads TGTGCCAGCAGCCCCAACAGGGTCGGGTTTTGGACTGAAGCTTTCTTT.